This T cell receptor (beta chain) was recorded in a study of cytomegalovirus exposure and HLA in healthy donors. The germline V gene has CDR1 SGHRS and CDR2 YFSETQ. V was pared by 0 bases and J by 0 bases, with 9 bases of the junction left unmatched. CDR3 length: 19 amino acids. The PCR used 60 Vbeta and 13 Jbeta primers. Profiled with immunoSEQ multiplex PCR; TCRdb holds only in-frame clones, not every one. The sample has some 150,000 clones, less than 80% seen once. V is TRBV5-1 and J is TRBJ2-1, with 10 nucleotides matching TRBD2. Specimen: PBMCs. The sequence was obtained from a man aged 35 to 55 in good health and CMV-seronegative. The CDR3 reads CASSLGLAGAVPSYNEQFF. DNA of the CDR3: TGCGCCAGCAGCTTGGGACTAGCGGGTGCAGTTCCCTCCTACAATGAGCAGTTCTTC.